These 10 T cell receptor beta chains were sequenced from one sample in a study of T cells after yellow fever vaccination. MiXCR was run by TCRdb on the 5' RACE reads, yielding one entry per CDR3 protein. The sample has under 550,000 distinct CDR3 sequences; 20% to 25% are singletons. Here the sequenced sample was PBMCs, taken roughly 20 days after the first yellow fever vaccination. The receptor source for this set is a young man who received the YFV17D yellow fever vaccine.

The chain links TRBV6-5 to TRBJ1-4; D gene ambiguous. Trimming cost V 6 bases and J 8 bases, with 16 bases left between them. Germline loops: CDR1 MNHEY, CDR2 SVGAGI. This CDR3 contains 14 residues. The CDR3 reads CASRKRSPGEKLFF. CDR3 DNA: TGTGCCAGCAGAAAAAGGTCGCCGGGGGAAAAACTGTTTTTT.

The chain employs TRBV4-3 and TRBJ2-4; 10 bases fit TRBD1. Trimming at V came to 3 bases and at J to 1 base, leaving 12 bases not matched to a gene. The germline CDR1 and CDR2 sequences are LGHNA and YSLEER. CDR3 length: 19 amino acids. CDR3 residues: CASSQEWTGGITAKNIQYF. The CDR3 DNA reads TGCGCCAGCAGCCAGGAATGGACAGGGGGTATCACCGCCAAAAACATTCAGTACTTC.

In its sample, this clonotype was seen a few times. The J gene is TRBJ2-5, the V gene TRBV5-6; 12 bases line up with TRBD1. The CDR3 has 15 amino acids. Germline-derived CDR1 and CDR2 are SGHDT and YYEEEE. Trimming at V came to 3 bases and at J to 5 bases, leaving 5 bases not matched to a gene. DNA of the CDR3: TGTGCCAGCAGCTCCCGGGACAGGGGGCGGGAGACCCAGTACTTC. Its protein is CASSSRDRGRETQYF.

The genes are TRBV5-1 and TRBJ1-1; D ambiguous. The CDR3 is made up of 14 amino acids. Trimming left V 4 bases short and J 1 base short, with 11 bases between. The germline V gene encodes CDR1 SGHRS and CDR2 YFSETQ. The chain's CDR3 is CASSRGPRNTEAFF. The CDR3 nucleotides read TGCGCCAGCAGCCGAGGACCGCGGAACACTGAAGCTTTCTTT.

In its sample, this clonotype was seen a few times. The chain employs TRBV7-2 and TRBJ2-5; 8 nucleotides line up with TRBD2. The CDR3 has 17 amino acids. Germline CDR1 is SGHTA and CDR2 is FQGNSA. The V segment lost 1 base and the J segment 5 bases; nucleotides outside the gene matches: 12. The CDR3 DNA sequence: TGTGCCAGCAGCTTAGGGGTGGCGGGGGGCCTTTCTGAGACCCAGTACTTC. It is translated as CASSLGVAGGLSETQYF.

This clonotype was observed a handful of times. This chain uses TRBV28 with TRBJ2-3, with 8 bases lining up with TRBD2. The CDR3 covers 15 residues. Germline CDR1 MDHEN, CDR2 SYDVKM. J was trimmed by 2 bases and V by 6 bases; bases with no gene match: 7. The CDR3 is CASRTAGVVTDTQYF. The CDR3 coding sequence is TGTGCCAGCAGGACAGCGGGGGTGGTCACAGATACGCAGTATTTT.

This clonotype has ten or more counts. This chain links TRBV5-1 with TRBJ2-5; a possible D gene is TRBD1 (5 bases). Germline V gives CDR1 SGHRS, CDR2 YFSETQ. Between the trimmed V and J ends, which lost 0 bases and 4 bases, there was a span of 16 bases. The CDR3 runs 16 residues. CDR3 region: CASSLAGHARTETQYF. The CDR3 nucleotides read TGCGCCAGCAGCTTGGCCGGACATGCTAGGACAGAGACCCAGTACTTC.

In its sample, this clonotype was seen many times. V is TRBV7-8 and J is TRBJ2-3; D unresolved. Between the trimmed V and J ends, which lost 2 bases and 2 bases, there was a span of 11 bases. Germline lookup yields CDR1 SGHVS and CDR2 FQNEAQ. This CDR3 is built from 15 residues. This chain's CDR3 is CASSLKRVLTDTQYF. CDR3 nucleotides: TGTGCCAGCAGCTTAAAACGGGTTCTCACAGATACGCAGTATTTT. Looking up the rest from reference TRBV7-8 and TRBJ2-3 gives the full variable domain: GAGVSQSPRYKVAKRGQDVALRCDPISGHVSLFWYQQALGQGPEFLTYFQNEAQLDKSGLPSDRFFAERPEGSVSTLKIQRTQQEDSAVYLCASSLKRVLTDTQYFGPGTRLTVL.

This clonotype was picked up a small number of times. This chain uses TRBV4-3 with TRBJ2-1, with 10 bases lining up with TRBD2. The ends lost 4 bases at V and 7 bases at J; junction bases unmatched: 7. The germline V gene encodes CDR1 LGHNA and CDR2 YSLEER. The CDR3 loop spans 15 amino acids. The DNA for the CDR3 is TGCGCCAGCAGCCCCAAAGCGGGGGGGCGAAATGAGCAGTTCTTC. This sequence encodes CASSPKAGGRNEQFF.

The chain has TRBV9 and TRBJ2-6; TRBD1 might be the D (6 bases). The germline gives CDR1 SGDLS, CDR2 YYNGEE. This CDR3 has 15 residues. Trimming cost V 2 bases and J 2 bases, with 8 bases left between them. For the CDR3, the DNA is TGTGCCAGCAGCGTCAGGGGCGCTGGGGCCAACGTCCTGACTTTC. Amino acid sequence: CASSVRGAGANVLTF.